A single sample is the source of the 8 T cell receptor beta chains below, sequenced in a study of cytomegalovirus exposure and HLA in healthy donors. 60 Vbeta and 13 Jbeta primers were used in PCR. Profiling relied on immunoSEQ multiplex PCR, and the TCRdb table lists in-frame clones only, not all of them. The profile covers 150,000 to 200,000 clones, with approximately 80% appearing a single time and over 4.5% taken by the ten largest. Sequencing was done on a sample of PBMCs. The receptors derive from a woman between 18 and 29 years old in good health and CMV-seropositive.

The rearrangement joins TRBV6-5 to TRBJ2-6, with a tentative D call TRBD2 (5 bases). CDR3 size: 16 residues. Germline V lookup: CDR1 MNHEY, CDR2 SVGAGI. Trimming left V 2 bases short and J 3 bases short, with 11 bases between. The CDR3 DNA reads TGTGCCAGCAGTTACGAGACGGGGAGTGGGGCCAACGTCCTGACTTTC. The encoded protein is CASSYETGSGANVLTF.

This rearrangement joins TRBV27 to TRBJ1-1; D possibly corresponds to TRBD1 (6 bases). The CDR3 consists of 14 residues. Germline loops: CDR1 MNHEY, CDR2 SMNVEV (reference sequence). With 5 bases removed from V and 1 base from J, the gap between germline ends came to 11 bases. CDR3 in DNA: TGTGCCAGCAGTCTACAGGGCAGGAACACTGAAGCTTTCTTT. This sequence encodes CASSLQGRNTEAFF.

CDR3 in DNA: TGTGCCAGCAGCCAGCTCCTAGCGGGGTCCACCGGGGAGCTGTTTTTT. Encoded protein: CASSQLLAGSTGELFF. This chain connects TRBV4-2 to TRBJ2-2; TRBD2 matches 9 bases. This CDR3 spans 16 amino acids. CDR1 and CDR2 from the germline V gene are LGHNA and YNFKEQ. V was clipped by 3 bases and J by 4 bases; unmatched bases: 6.

The V call is TRBV19, the J call TRBJ2-3, with TRBD2 identical over 10 bases. Trimming at V came to 7 bases and at J to 0 bases, leaving 4 bases not matched to a gene. There are 15 residues in the CDR3. Germline V gene sequence: CDR1 LNHDA, CDR2 SQIVND (reference sequence). CDR3 nucleotide sequence: TGTGCCAGTACCGATAGCGGGGGGAGCACAGATACGCAGTATTTT. Translating it yields CASTDSGGSTDTQYF.

This chain joins TRBV5-1 and TRBJ2-7; TRBD1 matches 10 bases. V dropped 6 bases and J dropped 4; count of bases not matched to a gene: 4. The CDR3 runs 13 residues. Per germline, CDR1 SGHRS and CDR2 YFSETQ. CDR3 nucleotides: TGCGCCAGCATGCCGGGACAGGGGTACGAGCAGTACTTC. Translated: CASMPGQGYEQYF.

The gene calls are TRBV19 and TRBJ1-1; no clear D. Germline-derived CDR1 and CDR2 are LNHDA and SQIVND (reference sequence). V was shortened by 4 bases and J by 0 bases, with 6 bases between the two germline ends. There are 13 residues in the CDR3. DNA of the CDR3: TGTGCCAGTAGTACAGACATGAACACTGAAGCTTTCTTT. Translating gives CASSTDMNTEAFF.

The rearrangement uses TRBV7-8 and TRBJ2-7; TRBD2 matches 8 bases. The germline V gene encodes CDR1 SGHVS and CDR2 FQNEAQ. The CDR3 totals 15 residues. J lost 7 bases, V lost 5 bases, and 13 bases had no gene match. CDR3 DNA sequence: TGTGCCAGCAGCAAGCGGACTAGCCCGATCTTAGAGCAGTACTTC. It yields the protein CASSKRTSPILEQYF.

The chain joins TRBV5-4 to TRBJ2-7; TRBD2 matches at 13 bases. The V and J ends lost 4 bases and 5 bases, in that order; junction bases with no gene match: 6. CDR1 SGHNT and CDR2 YYREEE come from the germline V gene (reference sequence). The CDR3 is 15 residues long. Written as DNA, the CDR3 is TGTGCCAGCAGCAACGGACTAGCGGGGGCCCACGAGCAGTACTTC. Protein product: CASSNGLAGAHEQYF.